The text below deals with one TCR beta chain. Its antigen is not known. The sample belongs to a study of T cell responses to AZD1222 COVID-19 vaccine. Study-level findings and limits: Donors were chiefly white British, with a greater number of females, and clonal diversity was perhaps underestimated.

Trimming removed 3 bases at V and 1 base at J, with 14 bases between. This CDR3 has 15 residues. Germline CDR1 and CDR2: SGDLS and YYNGEE. Method: immunoSEQ multiplex PCR; TCRdb's copy keeps in-frame clones and lacks some. The sample holds roughly 120,000 clones; more than 65% are singletons and the top ten take about 9.4%. This chain connects TRBV9 to TRBJ2-7; either TRBD1 or TRBD2 may supply D (5 bases each). The sequence came from an adult in good health. Specimen: peripheral blood, collected on day 0 of AZD1222 vaccination. The CDR3 spells CASSGGRPPSYEQYF. DNA for the CDR3: TGTGCCAGCAGCGGGGGACGCCCACCTTCCTACGAGCAGTACTTC.